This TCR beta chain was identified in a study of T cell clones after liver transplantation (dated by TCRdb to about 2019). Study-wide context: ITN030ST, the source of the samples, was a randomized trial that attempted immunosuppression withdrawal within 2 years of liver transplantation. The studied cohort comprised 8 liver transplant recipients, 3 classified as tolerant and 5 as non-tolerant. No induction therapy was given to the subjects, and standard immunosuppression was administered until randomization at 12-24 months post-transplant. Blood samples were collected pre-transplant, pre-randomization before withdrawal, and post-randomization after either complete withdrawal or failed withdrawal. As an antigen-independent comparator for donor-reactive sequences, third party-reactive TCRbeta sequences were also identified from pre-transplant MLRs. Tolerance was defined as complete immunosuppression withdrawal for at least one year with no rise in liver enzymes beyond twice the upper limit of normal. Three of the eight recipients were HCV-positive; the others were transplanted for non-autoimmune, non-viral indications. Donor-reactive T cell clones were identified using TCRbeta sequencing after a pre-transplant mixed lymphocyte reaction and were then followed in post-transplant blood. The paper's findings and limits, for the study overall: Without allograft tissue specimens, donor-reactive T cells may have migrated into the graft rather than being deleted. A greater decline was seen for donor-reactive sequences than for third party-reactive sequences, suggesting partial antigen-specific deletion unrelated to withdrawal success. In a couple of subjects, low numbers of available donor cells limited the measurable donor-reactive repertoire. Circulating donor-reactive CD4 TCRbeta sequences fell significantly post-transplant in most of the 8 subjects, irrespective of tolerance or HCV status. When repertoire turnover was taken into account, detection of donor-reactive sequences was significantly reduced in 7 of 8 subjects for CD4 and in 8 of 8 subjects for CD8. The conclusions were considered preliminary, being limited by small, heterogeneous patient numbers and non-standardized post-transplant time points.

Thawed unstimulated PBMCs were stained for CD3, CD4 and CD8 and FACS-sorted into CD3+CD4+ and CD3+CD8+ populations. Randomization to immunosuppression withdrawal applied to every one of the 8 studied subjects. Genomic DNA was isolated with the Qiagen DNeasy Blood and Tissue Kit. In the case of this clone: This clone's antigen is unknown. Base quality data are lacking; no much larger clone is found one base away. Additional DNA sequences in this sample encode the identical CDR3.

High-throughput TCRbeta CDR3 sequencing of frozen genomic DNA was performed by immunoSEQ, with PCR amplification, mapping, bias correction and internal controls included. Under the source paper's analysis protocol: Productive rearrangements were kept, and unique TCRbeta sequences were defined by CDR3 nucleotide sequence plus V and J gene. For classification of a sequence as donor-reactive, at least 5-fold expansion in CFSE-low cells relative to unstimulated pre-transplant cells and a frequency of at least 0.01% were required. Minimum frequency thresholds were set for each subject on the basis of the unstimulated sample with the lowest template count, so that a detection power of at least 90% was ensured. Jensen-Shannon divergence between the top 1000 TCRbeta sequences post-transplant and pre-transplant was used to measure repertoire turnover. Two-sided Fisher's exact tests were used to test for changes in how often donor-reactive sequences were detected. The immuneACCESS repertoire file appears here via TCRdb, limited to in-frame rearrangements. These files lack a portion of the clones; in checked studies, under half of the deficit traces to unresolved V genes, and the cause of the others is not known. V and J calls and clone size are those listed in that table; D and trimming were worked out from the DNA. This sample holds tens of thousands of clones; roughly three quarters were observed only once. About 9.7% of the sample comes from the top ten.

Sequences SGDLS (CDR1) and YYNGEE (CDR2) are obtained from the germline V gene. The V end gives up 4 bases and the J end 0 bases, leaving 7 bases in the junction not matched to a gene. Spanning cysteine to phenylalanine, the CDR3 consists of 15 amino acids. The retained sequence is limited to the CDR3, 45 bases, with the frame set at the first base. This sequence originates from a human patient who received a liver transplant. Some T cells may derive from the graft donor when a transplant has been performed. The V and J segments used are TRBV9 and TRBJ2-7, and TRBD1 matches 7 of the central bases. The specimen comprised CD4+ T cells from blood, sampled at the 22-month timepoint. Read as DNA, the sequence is TGTGCCAGCAGCCTTCGGGACAGTAGCTCCTACGAGCAGTACTTC. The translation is CASSLRDSSSYEQYF. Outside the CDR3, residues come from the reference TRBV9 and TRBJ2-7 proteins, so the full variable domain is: DSGVTQTPKHLITATGQRVTLRCSPRSGDLSVYWYQQSLDQGLQFLIQYYNGEERAKGNILERFSAQQFPDLHSELNLSSLELGDSALYFCASSLRDSSSYEQYFGPGTRLTVT.